The 16 T cell receptor beta chains in this list originate from one sample, sequenced in a study of beta chain features in type 1 diabetes. Expressed TCRB transcripts were sequenced because the entire RNA isolate underwent reverse transcription. Produced via immunoSEQ multiplex PCR; TCRdb's table is partial and in-frame only. The data hold under 250,000 clones, with 11% to 15% observed a single time. Sequencing was done on a sample of naive CD4+ T cells from blood. The receptors were gathered from a woman between 35 and 50 years old in good health.

A few counts support this clone. This chain joins TRBV6-1 and TRBJ2-5, with 11 bases fitting TRBD2. Trimming at V came to 2 bases and at J to 5 bases, leaving 10 bases not matched to a gene. CDR1 is MNHNS, CDR2 SASEGT, per germline. The CDR3 loop spans 17 amino acids. The CDR3 region is CASSERPLAGGGETQYF. CDR3 sequence (DNA): TGTGCCAGCAGTGAAAGGCCGCTAGCGGGGGGCGGGGAGACCCAGTACTTC.

V is TRBV7-8 and J is TRBJ1-2; 8 positions match TRBD1. The CDR3 extends over 12 amino acids. The V gene's germline CDR1 is SGHVS and CDR2 FQNEAQ. The J segment lost 7 bases and the V segment lost 8 bases, leaving 6 bases of the junction unmatched. CDR3: CASQGQGGGYTF. The CDR3 nucleotides are TGTGCCAGCCAAGGACAGGGTGGTGGCTACACCTTC.

V usage is TRBV5-6 and J usage is TRBJ2-1; 7 bases are shared with TRBD1. The CDR3 is 14 amino acids. Germline CDR1 is SGHDT and CDR2 is YYEEEE. The trim removed 4 bases at V and 3 bases at J, leaving 4 bases unmatched. CDR3 protein: CASSRRTGYNEQFF. CDR3 nucleotide sequence: TGTGCCAGCAGCAGACGGACAGGCTACAATGAGCAGTTCTTC.

The V and J genes are TRBV5-4 and TRBJ1-2, with unresolved D. The V gene lost 4 bases and the J gene lost 1 base, with 8 bases spanning the gap. This CDR3 contains 13 residues. In germline, CDR1 is SGHNT, CDR2 YYREEE (reference sequence). DNA of the CDR3: TGTGCCAGCAGCCCCCGGGATAACTATGGCTACACCTTC. Translation gives CASSPRDNYGYTF.

The chain carries TRBV27 and TRBJ1-5; D uncertain. This CDR3 has 15 amino acids. Trimming removed 0 bases at V and 0 bases at J, with 6 bases between. CDR1 MNHEY and CDR2 SMNVEV come from the germline V gene (reference sequence). CDR3 in amino acids: CASSLSLNSNQPQHF. CDR3 DNA sequence: TGTGCCAGCAGTTTATCCTTAAATAGCAATCAGCCCCAGCATTTT.

This clone was seen a few times. V is TRBV29-1 and J is TRBJ2-7; D may be TRBD2 (6 bases). V was clipped by 0 bases and J by 0 bases, with 15 bases between them. The CDR3 is made up of 16 amino acids. CDR1 is SQVTM and CDR2 is ANQGSEA in the germline V gene. CDR3: CSVEEFSGAASYEQYF. The CDR3 bases are TGCAGCGTTGAAGAGTTTAGCGGCGCGGCCTCCTACGAGCAGTACTTC.

The V call is TRBV30, the J call TRBJ1-1; 9 positions match TRBD1. CDR1 is GTSNPN, CDR2 SVGIG, per germline (reference sequence). There are 13 residues in the CDR3. V lost 0 bases to trimming and J lost 4 bases; unmatched junction nucleotides: 0. The CDR3 region has the DNA TGTGCCTGGAGTGTGGGACAGGGCACTGAAGCTTTCTTT. Translating it yields CAWSVGQGTEAFF.

In DNA, the CDR3 is TGCAGCGTTGGGAGAGGGACAGGGGGCTCTGGGGCCAACGTCCTGACTTTC. Translating it yields CSVGRGTGGSGANVLTF. This chain joins TRBV29-1 and TRBJ2-6, with TRBD1 identical over 11 bases. CDR1 is SQVTM, CDR2 ANQGSEA, per germline. J was trimmed by 0 bases and V by 4 bases; bases with no gene match: 5. The CDR3 is 17 amino acids.

This rearrangement joins TRBV9 to TRBJ2-3; 9 bases agree with TRBD2. The CDR3 extends over 17 amino acids. CDR1 and CDR2 from the germline V gene are SGDLS and YYNGEE. Trimming at V came to 4 bases and at J to 2 bases, leaving 11 bases not matched to a gene. The CDR3, as DNA: TGTGCCAGCAGCTCTCGGGGGGGGACTAGCCCCACAGATACGCAGTATTTT. Amino acids: CASSSRGGTSPTDTQYF.

A few counts support this clone. V gene TRBV7-2 combines with J gene TRBJ1-5, with 8 bases identical to TRBD1. CDR3 length: 15 amino acids. Germline assignment: CDR1 SGHTA and CDR2 FQGNSA. The V segment lost 2 bases and the J segment 5 bases; nucleotides outside the gene matches: 5. This CDR3 reads CASSLTGGKDQPQHF. CDR3 nucleotide sequence: TGTGCCAGCAGCTTAACAGGGGGGAAAGATCAGCCCCAGCATTTT.

This clone was detected only a few times. The rearrangement uses TRBV5-4 and TRBJ2-5, with TRBD1 matching over 9 bases. The CDR3 runs 15 residues. Per germline, CDR1 SGHNT and CDR2 YYREEE (reference sequence). With 0 bases clipped from V and 4 bases from J, the junction kept 4 bases outside the gene matches. The CDR3 sequence: CASSLGQGDRETQYF. Here the CDR3 DNA reads TGTGCCAGCAGCTTGGGACAGGGGGATCGAGAGACCCAGTACTTC.

This clone has a handful of counts. The rearrangement joins TRBV5-1 to TRBJ1-1; TRBD1 is a possible D gene (5 bases). The V gene lost 4 bases and the J gene lost 10 bases, with 20 bases spanning the gap. The CDR3 is 14 amino acids. The germline CDR1 and CDR2 sequences are SGHRS and YFSETQ. CDR3 nucleotides: TGCGCCAGCAGCCCGGAGGGACCCGGGAGGCGAGCTTTCTTT. Translation gives CASSPEGPGRRAFF.

The V gene is TRBV5-1, the J gene TRBJ2-6; TRBD2 is a possible D gene (5 bases). Germline lookup yields CDR1 SGHRS and CDR2 YFSETQ. The CDR3 consists of 19 residues. Between the trimmed V and J ends, which lost 4 bases and 0 bases, there was a span of 20 bases. The DNA for the CDR3 is TGCGCCAGCAGCCTCGCAGGAGGTGGCGCCGGCTCTGGGGCCAACGTCCTGACTTTC. This codes for CASSLAGGGAGSGANVLTF.

This clone occurred a few times. This chain joins TRBV10-2 and TRBJ1-6; TRBD1 matches at 7 bases. The CDR3 contains 10 residues. Germline-derived CDR1 and CDR2 are WSHSY and SAAADI. The V and J ends lost 7 bases and 14 bases, in that order; junction bases with no gene match: 2. The CDR3 nucleotides read TGCGCCAGCAAGGGGACAGCCCTCCACTTT. Encoded protein: CASKGTALHF.

The rearrangement links TRBV5-1 to TRBJ1-5, with TRBD1 matching over 9 bases. The V and J ends lost 0 bases and 2 bases, in that order; junction bases with no gene match: 12. There are 19 residues in the CDR3. CDR1 is SGHRS and CDR2 is YFSETQ in the germline V gene. This CDR3 reads CASSLEGTGIYSGNQPQHF. As DNA, the CDR3 is TGCGCCAGCAGCTTGGAAGGGACAGGGATTTACAGTGGCAATCAGCCCCAGCATTTT.

V is TRBV19 and J is TRBJ2-1; 10 bases are shared with TRBD2. The CDR3 has 14 amino acids. Germline V gives CDR1 LNHDA, CDR2 SQIVND (reference sequence). V lost 7 bases to trimming and J lost 6 bases; unmatched junction nucleotides: 6. The CDR3: CASTLIAGGNEQFF. DNA for the CDR3: TGTGCCAGTACGCTGATAGCGGGGGGCAATGAGCAGTTCTTC.